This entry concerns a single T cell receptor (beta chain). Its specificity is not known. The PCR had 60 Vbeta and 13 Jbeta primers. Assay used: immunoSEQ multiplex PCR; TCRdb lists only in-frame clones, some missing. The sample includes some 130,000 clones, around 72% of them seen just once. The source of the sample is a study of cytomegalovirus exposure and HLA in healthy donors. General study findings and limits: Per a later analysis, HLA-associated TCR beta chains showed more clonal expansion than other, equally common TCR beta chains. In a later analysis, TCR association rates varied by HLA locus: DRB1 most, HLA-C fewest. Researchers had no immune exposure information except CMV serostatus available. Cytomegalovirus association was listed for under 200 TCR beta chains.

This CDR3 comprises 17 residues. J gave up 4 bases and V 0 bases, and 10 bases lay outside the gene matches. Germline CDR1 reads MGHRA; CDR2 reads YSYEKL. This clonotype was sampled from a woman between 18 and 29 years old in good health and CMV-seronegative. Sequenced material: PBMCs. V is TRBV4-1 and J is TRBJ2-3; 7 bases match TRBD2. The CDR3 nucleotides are TGCGCCAGCAGCCAAGATGGGGAGCGGGACGAGGCAGATACGCAGTATTTT. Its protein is CASSQDGERDEADTQYF.